Each of the 31 T cell receptor beta chains below was sequenced from the same sample in a study of regulatory T cells in long-lasting Graves disease. HTBI primers from iRepertoire and Arm-PCR of CDR3 regions yielded the TCR beta libraries. A single record per CDR3 protein comes from TCRdb applying MiXCR to the multiplex PCR reads. The sample yields a few hundred thousand distinct CDR3 sequences, roughly 24% seen once. Time point given: persistent/refractory GD, antithyroid drugs over 5 years with positive TRAb. PBMC RNA was the source of the TCR library. The specimen comprised peripheral blood mononuclear cells (PBMCs), sampled when the disease was refractory, from a patient treated with antithyroid drugs. The receptors originated from a woman aged 40 to 50 with Graves disease.

The chain employs TRBV19 and TRBJ2-2, with TRBD2 identical over 14 bases. This CDR3 comprises 17 residues. Trimming at V came to 4 bases and at J to 3 bases, leaving 4 bases not matched to a gene. The germline CDR1 and CDR2 sequences are LNHDA and SQIVND (reference sequence). This chain's CDR3 is CASSTTSGRVDTGELFF. The CDR3 DNA reads as TGTGCCAGTAGTACGACTAGCGGGAGGGTCGACACCGGGGAGCTGTTTTTT. Supplemented by reference TRBV19 and TRBJ2-2, the full variable domain reads DGGITQSPKYLFRKEGQNVTLSCEQNLNHDAMYWYRQDPGQGLRLIYYSQIVNDFQKGDIAEGYSVSREKKESFPLTVTSAQKNPTAFYLCASSTTSGRVDTGELFFGEGSRLTVL.

This clonotype has a count of ten or more. The J gene is TRBJ2-7, the V gene TRBV28; D gene unclear. This CDR3 spans 14 amino acids. Per the germline V gene, CDR1 is MDHEN and CDR2 is SYDVKM. Trimming shortened V by 3 bases and J by 6 bases, and 15 bases separated the two germline ends. In DNA form, the CDR3 reads TGTGCCAGCAGTTTGCTAGTATCCTTCGGCGAGCAGTACTTC. Protein: CASSLLVSFGEQYF.

The rearrangement uses TRBV6-1 and TRBJ1-1, with TRBD1 matching 7 bases. CDR3 length: 14 residues. CDR1 and CDR2 (germline): MNHNS, SASEGT. J gave up 0 bases and V 6 bases, and 4 bases lay outside the gene matches. The CDR3 region has the DNA TGTGCCAGCAGACCGGGACAGATGAACACTGAAGCTTTCTTT. The encoded protein is CASRPGQMNTEAFF.

This clonotype was counted at least ten times. The chain employs TRBV28 and TRBJ1-2; perhaps TRBD1 as D (6 bases). The V gene's germline CDR1 is MDHEN and CDR2 SYDVKM. V lost 4 bases, J lost 4 bases, and 16 bases lay in between. The CDR3 extends over 15 amino acids. The CDR3 loop reads CASSSGVGQSYGYTF. CDR3 nucleotide sequence: TGTGCCAGCAGTTCGGGGGTCGGACAGAGCTATGGCTACACCTTC.

This clonotype was counted a few times. The CDR3 DNA sequence: TGTGCCAGCAGCTTACCCCGGGACAGGGTTTCTGAAGCTTTCTTT. Translation: CASSLPRDRVSEAFF. This sequence joins TRBV7-9 and TRBJ1-1; 9 nucleotides match TRBD1. V shed 2 bases, J shed 6 bases, and the junction held 7 bases outside the gene matches. The CDR3 is made up of 15 amino acids. Germline loops: CDR1 SEHNR, CDR2 FQNEAQ (reference sequence).

In the case of this clonotype: A read error is possible here, since a much larger clone lies one base away. The chain couples TRBV6-1 to TRBJ1-5; no reliable D call. Germline V gives CDR1 MNHNS, CDR2 SASEGT. The CDR3 has 13 amino acids. The CDR3 DNA sequence: TGTGCCAGCATGGTGGATAGCAATCTGCCCCAGCATTTT. Translated: CASMVDSNLPQHF.

This clonotype was found a few times. The chain links TRBV3-1 to TRBJ2-7; D unclear. V gave up 6 bases and J gave up 6 bases, with 12 bases separating them. The CDR3 has 12 residues. The V gene's germline CDR1 is LGHDT and CDR2 YNNKEL (reference sequence). The CDR3, as DNA: TGTGCCAGCAGTCGTACCTTCGGCGAGCAGTACTTC. Translated, it gives CASSRTFGEQYF.

This clonotype was recorded many times. The chain employs TRBV11-2 and TRBJ1-6; D is unclear. This CDR3 has 16 amino acids. The V and J ends lost 3 bases and 4 bases respectively, with 13 bases between them. Germline V gene data show CDR1 as SGHAT and CDR2 as FQNNGV. CDR3 loop: CASSFTSTYYNSPLHF. In DNA, the CDR3 is TGTGCCAGCAGCTTTACTTCGACTTATTATAATTCACCCCTCCACTTT.

This clonotype has just a few counts. The chain employs TRBV20-1 and TRBJ2-7, with 7 bases matching TRBD1. The CDR3 extends over 13 amino acids. Trimming removed 7 bases from V and 0 bases from J; junction bases left unmatched: 6. CDR1 is DFQATT, CDR2 SNEGSKA, per germline (reference sequence). In DNA, the CDR3 is TGCAGTGTGCGGACAGGCAGCTCCTACGAGCAGTACTTC. Its protein product is CSVRTGSSYEQYF.

A single count supports this clonotype. CDR3 sequence: CSASQGGANEKLFF. The CDR3 DNA is TGCAGTGCTAGCCAGGGTGGGGCCAATGAAAAACTGTTTTTT. The chain couples TRBV20-1 to TRBJ1-4; D is possibly TRBD1 (5 bases). CDR3 size: 14 residues. Between the trimmed V and J ends, which lost 3 bases and 5 bases, there was a span of 13 bases. CDR1 is DFQATT, CDR2 SNEGSKA, per germline (reference sequence).

Many counts were recorded for this clonotype. The CDR3 protein is CASKGAGRYTEAFF. The DNA for the CDR3 is TGTGCCAGCAAAGGGGCAGGAAGGTACACTGAAGCTTTCTTT. The chain carries TRBV19 and TRBJ1-1, with a weak D call TRBD1 (5 bases). CDR1 and CDR2 (germline): LNHDA, SQIVND (reference sequence). The CDR3 sequence is 14 residues long. Between the trimmed V and J ends, which lost 9 bases and 3 bases, there was a span of 17 bases.

Only a few counts were recorded for this clonotype. The J gene is TRBJ2-2, the V gene TRBV9; 8 nucleotides align to TRBD2. Germline V gives CDR1 SGDLS, CDR2 YYNGEE. This CDR3 comprises 16 residues. Germline trimming cut 5 bases from V and 4 bases from J; bases unmatched to any gene: 10. CDR3 in amino acids: CASSEPGLGGTGELFF. CDR3 DNA: TGTGCCAGCAGTGAGCCGGGACTAGGGGGCACCGGGGAGCTGTTTTTT. The full variable domain, in which reference TRBV9 and TRBJ2-2 provide the parts outside the CDR3, is DSGVTQTPKHLITATGQRVTLRCSPRSGDLSVYWYQQSLDQGLQFLIQYYNGEERAKGNILERFSAQQFPDLHSELNLSSLELGDSALYFCASSEPGLGGTGELFFGEGSRLTVL.

The V and J genes are TRBV4-1 and TRBJ2-5; 9 bases match TRBD2. The tail of the sequence fits TRBJ2-7 better, so the J call may be wrong. The CDR3 contains 15 residues. Per the germline V gene, CDR1 is MGHRA and CDR2 is YSYEKL. The CDR3 loop reads CASSHELAGYYEQYF. The DNA of the CDR3 is TGCGCCAGCAGCCATGAACTAGCGGGCTACTACGAGCAGTACTTC.

This clonotype was observed many times. The rearrangement joins TRBV27 to TRBJ1-1, with D possibly being TRBD1 (6 bases). Germline assignment: CDR1 MNHEY and CDR2 SMNVEV (reference sequence). The CDR3 consists of 14 residues. The V gene lost 1 base and the J gene lost 4 bases, with 10 bases spanning the gap. CDR3 in DNA: TGTGCCAGCAGTTTATTCCGAGGGGGCACTGAAGCTTTCTTT. Translating gives CASSLFRGGTEAFF.

The chain couples TRBV7-9 to TRBJ2-7; no clear D. CDR3 size: 15 residues. V was clipped by 2 bases and J by 0 bases, with 11 bases between them. The V gene's germline CDR1 is SEHNR and CDR2 FQNEAQ (reference sequence). In DNA form, the CDR3 reads TGTGCCAGCAGCTTATTCCAGGCGCTCTCCTACGAGCAGTACTTC. Its protein is CASSLFQALSYEQYF.

The chain is built from TRBV5-4 and TRBJ1-1; perhaps TRBD1 as D (5 bases). CDR1 is SGHNT and CDR2 is YYREEE in the germline V gene (reference sequence). CDR3 size: 16 residues. V was cut by 0 bases and J by 0 bases, with 12 bases left in between. CDR3 DNA sequence: TGTGCCAGCAGCTTGGGTCGGGACCCAATGAACACTGAAGCTTTCTTT. It translates to CASSLGRDPMNTEAFF.

This clonotype was seen only a few times. The chain has TRBV29-1 and TRBJ2-7; weak D call: TRBD2 (5 bases). The CDR3 totals 13 residues. Germline V gene data show CDR1 as SQVTM and CDR2 as ANQGSEA. The V gene lost 7 bases and the J gene lost 6 bases, with 19 bases spanning the gap. This CDR3 is CSGLGVGVTEQYF. CDR3 DNA: TGCAGCGGTTTGGGAGTCGGAGTTACCGAGCAGTACTTC.

The rearrangement uses TRBV6-1 and TRBJ2-2; D remains ambiguous. Germline CDR1 MNHNS, CDR2 SASEGT. This CDR3 has 16 residues. V was trimmed by 6 bases and J by 6 bases, leaving 20 bases between them. This chain's CDR3 is CASSPIRRTNSGELFF. Here the CDR3 DNA reads TGTGCCAGCAGCCCCATTAGGAGAACTAACTCCGGGGAGCTGTTTTTT.

This clonotype was observed many times. V and J are TRBV28 and TRBJ2-7; TRBD2 aligns across 8 bases. The V segment lost 5 bases and the J segment 2 bases; nucleotides outside the gene matches: 17. CDR1 and CDR2 from the germline V gene are MDHEN and SYDVKM. The CDR3 consists of 18 residues. CDR3 DNA sequence: TGTGCCAGCAGTACGACTAGCGTTAAGATGGGGATAACCTACGAGCAGTACTTC. It is translated as CASSTTSVKMGITYEQYF.

The chain joins TRBV7-9 to TRBJ2-3; D is uncertain. V lost 5 bases, J lost 5 bases, and 11 bases lay in between. This CDR3 comprises 13 residues. Per germline, CDR1 SEHNR and CDR2 FQNEAQ (reference sequence). This CDR3 reads CASSRQAGDTQYF. Here the CDR3 DNA reads TGTGCCAGCAGCCGCCAGGCAGGAGATACGCAGTATTTT.

This clonotype was recorded a few times. The chain links TRBV19 to TRBJ2-2; maybe TRBD2 (5 bases). Trimming left V 8 bases short and J 2 bases short, with 15 bases between. The germline CDR1 and CDR2 sequences are LNHDA and SQIVND (reference sequence). This CDR3 spans 15 amino acids. In nucleotides, the CDR3 is TGTGCCAGTTCCGGGCTAGCTGATAACACCGGGGAGCTGTTTTTT. As protein: CASSGLADNTGELFF. Using reference TRBV19 and TRBJ2-2 for the parts outside the CDR3, the full variable domain is DGGITQSPKYLFRKEGQNVTLSCEQNLNHDAMYWYRQDPGQGLRLIYYSQIVNDFQKGDIAEGYSVSREKKESFPLTVTSAQKNPTAFYLCASSGLADNTGELFFGEGSRLTVL.

This clonotype is termed medium-sized. The chain combines TRBV28 with TRBJ2-5; 8 bases fit TRBD1. Germline CDR1 and CDR2: MDHEN and SYDVKM. With 5 bases clipped from V and 4 bases from J, the junction kept 0 bases outside the gene matches. The length of the CDR3 is 12 residues. CDR3 nucleotides: TGTGCCAGCAGTGGACAGGGAGAGACCCAGTACTTC. Its translation: CASSGQGETQYF.

A few counts support this clonotype. Possible read error: a much larger clone is one base away. This chain connects TRBV28 to TRBJ1-6; D is undetermined. The germline gives CDR1 MDHEN, CDR2 SYDVKM. This CDR3 has 14 residues. CDR3 sequence: CACSPNIYNSPLHF. CDR3 nucleotides: TGTGCCTGCAGTCCGAACATCTATAATTCACCCCTCCACTTT.

This clonotype was counted a few times. J is TRBJ2-5 and V is TRBV20-1, with 8 nucleotides matching TRBD2. Unmatched junction bases numbered 9, after V lost 0 bases and J lost 9 bases. Germline V gives CDR1 DFQATT, CDR2 SNEGSKA (reference sequence). The CDR3 totals 14 residues. The CDR3 coding sequence is TGCAGTGCTAGAGATCCAAGCGGGAGTTTCGCCCAGTACTTC. It is translated as CSARDPSGSFAQYF.

This clonotype was observed a handful of times. The chain carries TRBV3-1 and TRBJ2-7, with D hard to call. CDR1 and CDR2 from the germline V gene are LGHDT and YNNKEL (reference sequence). V lost 4 bases, J lost 5 bases, and 12 bases lay in between. The CDR3 has 13 amino acids. In nucleotides, the CDR3 is TGTGCCAGCAGCCTTACTGCCTCGAACGAGCAGTACTTC. This translates into CASSLTASNEQYF.

This chain links TRBV5-1 with TRBJ2-5; 8 bases line up with TRBD2. The germline CDR1 and CDR2 sequences are SGHRS and YFSETQ. V was pared by 0 bases and J by 0 bases, with 7 bases of the junction left unmatched. This CDR3 is 17 amino acids long. The CDR3, as DNA: TGCGCCAGCAGCTTGGGACTAGCGAGCATGTACCAAGAGACCCAGTACTTC. This translates into CASSLGLASMYQETQYF.

This clonotype was picked up a small number of times. This chain connects TRBV20-1 to TRBJ1-4, with D hard to call. CDR3 length: 9 amino acids. Germline values: CDR1 DFQATT, CDR2 SNEGSKA (reference sequence). V was shortened by 8 bases and J by 7 bases, with 5 bases between the two germline ends. In DNA form, the CDR3 reads TGCAGTATAAGTGAAAAACTGTTTTTT. Its protein is CSISEKLFF.

In its sample, this clonotype was seen many times. The chain employs TRBV2 and TRBJ1-1; 8 bases map to TRBD1. The J segment lost 5 bases and the V segment lost 4 bases, leaving 6 bases of the junction unmatched. The length of the CDR3 is 14 residues. CDR1 SNHLY and CDR2 FYNNEI come from the germline V gene. CDR3 amino acids: CASSGTGGRTEAFF. Here the CDR3 DNA reads TGTGCCAGCAGTGGTACAGGGGGAAGGACTGAAGCTTTCTTT.

V gene TRBV7-2 combines with J gene TRBJ2-7; D remains ambiguous. The germline V gene encodes CDR1 SGHTA and CDR2 FQGNSA. Trimming took off 3 bases at V and 0 bases at J, with 12 bases between the two ends. The CDR3 totals 15 residues. CDR3 loop: CASSFNSVSSYEQYF. Here the CDR3 DNA reads TGTGCCAGCAGCTTCAACAGCGTCAGCTCCTACGAGCAGTACTTC.

V gene TRBV3-1 combines with J gene TRBJ2-6, with 7 positions matching TRBD1. CDR3 length: 16 amino acids. Germline assignment: CDR1 LGHDT and CDR2 YNNKEL (reference sequence). With V trimmed by 7 bases and J by 0 bases, 6 bases remained unmatched. The CDR3 DNA is TGTGCCAGCACGGGGACAGCTTACTCTGGGGCCAACGTCCTGACTTTC. Amino acid sequence: CASTGTAYSGANVLTF.

This clonotype has just a few counts. The rearrangement links TRBV7-3 to TRBJ1-6; a possible D gene is TRBD1 (5 bases). The CDR3 extends over 16 amino acids. Germline V gene sequence: CDR1 SGHTA, CDR2 FQGTGA. The ends were cut back, 2 bases at V and 1 base at J, with 9 bases in the middle. CDR3 DNA sequence: TGTGCCAGCAGCTTACAGGGTCGGTCCTATAATTCACCCCTCCACTTT. Its translation: CASSLQGRSYNSPLHF. The full variable domain, with the rest looked up from reference TRBV7-3 and TRBJ1-6, is GAGVSQTPSNKVTEKGKYVELRCDPISGHTALYWYRQSLGQGPEFLIYFQGTGAADDSGLPNDRFFAVRPEGSVSTLKIQRTERGDSAVYLCASSLQGRSYNSPLHFGNGTRLTVT.